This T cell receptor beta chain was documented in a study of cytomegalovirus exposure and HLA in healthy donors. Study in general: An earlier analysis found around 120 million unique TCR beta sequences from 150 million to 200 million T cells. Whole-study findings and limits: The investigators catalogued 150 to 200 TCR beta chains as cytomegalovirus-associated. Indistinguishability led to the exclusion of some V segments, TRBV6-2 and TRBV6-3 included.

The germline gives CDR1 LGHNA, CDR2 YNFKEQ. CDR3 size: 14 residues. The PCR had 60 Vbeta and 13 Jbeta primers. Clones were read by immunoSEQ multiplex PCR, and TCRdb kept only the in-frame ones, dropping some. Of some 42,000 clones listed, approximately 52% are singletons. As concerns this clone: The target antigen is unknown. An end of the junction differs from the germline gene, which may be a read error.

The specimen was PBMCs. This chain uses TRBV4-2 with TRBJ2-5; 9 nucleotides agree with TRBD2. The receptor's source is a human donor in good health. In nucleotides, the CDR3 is TGTGCCAGCAGCCCGACTAGCGGCCAAGAGGCCCAGTACTTC. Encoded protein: CASSPTSGQEAQYF.